This T cell receptor (beta chain) originates from a study of T-cell memory formation after mild COVID-19. Across the study: TCR clusters were mostly donor specific. Broader study findings: The main location of contracting CD4+ clones was CM and EM, and that of contracting CD8+ clones was EMRA. Pre-infection memory showed some responding clones, and this suggested that cross-reactive memory joined. Clones that shrank (day 15 to 85) were balanced CD4/CD8, whereas later expanders leaned CD4+.

Details on this clonotype: Antigen: not known.

The germline V gene encodes CDR1 SGHTA and CDR2 FQGNSA. The V end was cut by 4 bases, the J end by 9 bases, with 13 bases between. The CDR3 has 13 residues. TCRdb processed the 5' RACE reads anew with MiXCR; each CDR3 protein has one entry. The table has some 260,000 distinct CDR3 sequences, less than 20% seen once. The sequence derives from a man aged 18 to 29 who had mild COVID-19 (a few samples of this study predate the infection). Cell type and time point are not known. This chain connects TRBV7-2 to TRBJ2-1; D is unresolved. The specimen sequenced was PBMCs or a T cell subset sorted from them (not recorded which). CDR3 in amino acids: CASSWIQESEQFF. As DNA, the CDR3 is TGTGCCAGCAGCTGGATCCAGGAGAGTGAGCAGTTCTTC.